The next 30 T cell receptor beta chains were all read from a single sample in a study of T cells after yellow fever vaccination. Using its own MiXCR run on the 5' RACE reads, TCRdb lists one record per CDR3 protein. The data show approximately 120,000 distinct CDR3 sequences, with 7.4% seen just once and 2.5% held by the top ten. Source: CD4+ T cells sorted from PBMCs, taken more than 8 days after the first yellow fever vaccination. The source is a man aged 18 to 29 who received the YFV17D yellow fever vaccine.

The table lists this clonotype with a few counts. The V and J genes are TRBV7-3 and TRBJ2-2; TRBD2 might be the D (7 bases). Germline assignment: CDR1 SGHTA and CDR2 FQGTGA. There are 17 residues in the CDR3. Trimming took 1 base from V and 0 from J, leaving 12 bases between them. In nucleotides, the CDR3 is TGTGCCAGCAGCTTAATAGGGGGGGCAGCGAACACCGGGGAGCTGTTTTTT. Translating gives CASSLIGGAANTGELFF.

This clonotype was counted at least ten times. This chain joins TRBV7-2 and TRBJ2-1; the D gene is possibly TRBD1 (6 bases). V lost 8 bases and J lost 1, with 12 bases in between. The CDR3 runs to 14 residues. The germline V gene encodes CDR1 SGHTA and CDR2 FQGNSA. The CDR3 DNA reads as TGTGCCAGCCTCAAAGGGGGATCCTACAATGAGCAGTTCTTC. Its protein product is CASLKGGSYNEQFF. Complete variable domain (other parts from reference TRBV7-2 and TRBJ2-1): GAGVSQSPSNKVTEKGKDVELRCDPISGHTALYWYRQSLGQGLEFLIYFQGNSAPDKSGLPSDRFSAERTGGSVSTLTIQRTQQEDSAVYLCASLKGGSYNEQFFGPGTRLTVL.

This clonotype appeared many times. The chain recombines TRBV28 with TRBJ2-7; TRBD1 matches 8 bases. The CDR3 consists of 12 residues. Germline CDR1 and CDR2: MDHEN and SYDVKM. The V and J ends lost 4 bases and 5 bases, in that order; junction bases with no gene match: 1. In DNA form, the CDR3 reads TGTGCCAGCAGTTCCAGGGGGCACGAGCAGTACGTC. The encoded protein is CASSSRGHEQYV.

The chain links TRBV3-1 to TRBJ2-1, with D possibly matching TRBD1 (6 bases). Deletions cut 3 bases from V and 13 bases from J, with 13 bases between. The germline gives CDR1 LGHDT, CDR2 YNNKEL (reference sequence). This CDR3 spans 12 amino acids. CDR3 sequence (DNA): TGTGCCAGCAGCCAGCCGCGAGGGGGACAGTTCTTC. Its protein product is CASSQPRGGQFF.

This clonotype was seen many times. V usage is TRBV11-2 and J usage is TRBJ2-2, with 10 bases identical to TRBD1. Germline CDR1 and CDR2: SGHAT and FQNNGV. With 6 bases clipped from V and 4 bases from J, the junction kept 5 bases outside the gene matches. This CDR3 contains 15 residues. The CDR3 loop reads CASRQRTGGTGELFF. In nucleotides, the CDR3 is TGTGCCAGCAGGCAAAGGACAGGGGGCACCGGGGAGCTGTTTTTT.

This clonotype was seen ten or more times. The rearrangement uses TRBV5-1 and TRBJ2-3; 8 bases line up with TRBD2. The CDR3 is 14 amino acids. Germline CDR1 reads SGHRS; CDR2 reads YFSETQ. Unmatched junction bases numbered 6, after V lost 9 bases and J lost 0 bases. CDR3 DNA sequence: TGCGCCACCAGACTAGCGACCAGCACAGATACGCAGTATTTT. Encoded protein: CATRLATSTDTQYF.

The chain joins TRBV19 to TRBJ2-3, with 7 positions matching TRBD1. This CDR3 is built from 16 residues. Germline assignment: CDR1 LNHDA and CDR2 SQIVND (reference sequence). J gave up 0 bases and V 3 bases, and 6 bases lay outside the gene matches. The CDR3 spells CASSMIPQGSTDTQYF. CDR3 DNA sequence: TGTGCCAGTAGTATGATTCCACAGGGGAGCACAGATACGCAGTATTTT. Filled out from reference TRBV19 and TRBJ2-3, the complete variable domain reads DGGITQSPKYLFRKEGQNVTLSCEQNLNHDAMYWYRQDPGQGLRLIYYSQIVNDFQKGDIAEGYSVSREKKESFPLTVTSAQKNPTAFYLCASSMIPQGSTDTQYFGPGTRLTVL.

The CDR3 reads CASSSQGGDTGELFF. The CDR3 nucleotides read TGTGCCAGCAGCAGCCAGGGCGGGGACACCGGGGAGCTGTTTTTT. V is TRBV11-3 and J is TRBJ2-2, with D possibly being TRBD2 (6 bases). The germline V gene has CDR1 SGHNT and CDR2 YENEEA. The CDR3 covers 15 residues. V gave up 5 bases and J gave up 3 bases, with 13 bases separating them.

There are many counts of this clonotype. The chain joins TRBV10-2 to TRBJ2-1; 10 nucleotides line up with TRBD2. This CDR3 has 13 amino acids. Germline CDR1 is WSHSY and CDR2 is SAAADI. J gave up 9 bases and V 7 bases, and 6 bases lay outside the gene matches. CDR3 loop: CASMSGGAAEQFF. The CDR3 coding sequence is TGCGCCAGCATGAGCGGGGGGGCCGCTGAGCAGTTCTTC.

This clonotype was observed at least ten times. The chain employs TRBV20-1 and TRBJ1-6, with 8 bases identical to TRBD1. This CDR3 spans 15 amino acids. The V and J ends lost 6 bases and 5 bases, in that order; junction bases with no gene match: 9. Germline CDR1 DFQATT, CDR2 SNEGSKA (reference sequence). The CDR3 nucleotides read TGCAGTGCGTCGGGACAGGCCACCAATAATTCACCCCTCCACTTT. Its translation is CSASGQATNNSPLHF.

The sample holds many counts of this clonotype. The chain uses TRBV9 and TRBJ1-2; 7 bases are a match to TRBD1. The junction had 9 bases not matched to a gene; V was cut back by 0 bases and J by 4 bases. The length of the CDR3 is 16 residues. Germline lookup yields CDR1 SGDLS and CDR2 YYNGEE. CDR3 sequence: CASSVATRGSAYGYTF. The CDR3 bases are TGTGCCAGCAGCGTAGCTACCAGGGGGTCGGCCTATGGCTACACCTTC.

This chain connects TRBV6-2 or TRBV6-3 to TRBJ1-5, with 7 bases identical to TRBD1. The junction had 16 bases not matched to a gene; V was cut back by 2 bases and J by 3 bases. This CDR3 spans 19 amino acids. Germline V gene sequence: CDR1 MNHEY, CDR2 SVGEGT. The CDR3 bases are TGTGCCAGCAGTTACACCCGACAGGGAAAGGCTGGTGACAATCAGCCCCAGCATTTT. Its translation is CASSYTRQGKAGDNQPQHF.

Concerning this clonotype: This may be a read error, as it is one base from a much larger clone. This chain joins TRBV7-9 and TRBJ2-5; tentative D call: TRBD2 (5 bases). Trimming took 8 bases from V and 1 from J, leaving 20 bases between them. The V gene's germline CDR1 is SEHNR and CDR2 FQNEAQ (reference sequence). This CDR3 contains 16 residues. In DNA form, the CDR3 reads TGTGCCAGCGGTTGGAGGAGAGGGATTTTCCAAGAGACCCAGTACTTC. This sequence encodes CASGWRRGIFQETQYF.

The chain has TRBV6-2 or TRBV6-3 and TRBJ1-4, with unresolved D. The germline CDR1 and CDR2 sequences are MNHEY and SVGEGT. The CDR3 spans 13 residues. Trimming took 11 bases from V and 7 from J, leaving 17 bases between them. The CDR3 here is CAVTRPLGEKLFF. CDR3 sequence (DNA): TGTGCCGTAACGCGCCCCCTCGGTGAAAAACTGTTTTTT.

This clonotype has ten or more counts. The J gene is TRBJ1-5, the V gene TRBV2; the D gene is possibly TRBD1 (5 bases). The ends were cut back, 0 bases at V and 7 bases at J, with 10 bases in the middle. The CDR3 extends over 14 amino acids. The germline CDR1 and CDR2 sequences are SNHLY and FYNNEI. In DNA, the CDR3 is TGTGCCAGCAGTGAAGCTGGCAGGGACCAGCCCCAGCATTTT. It encodes CASSEAGRDQPQHF.

This clonotype appeared many times. This chain connects TRBV18 to TRBJ1-1; D call uncertain. Germline V gene lookup returns CDR1 KGHSH and CDR2 LQKENI. The CDR3 loop spans 13 amino acids. Trimming shortened V by 7 bases and J by 1 base, and 10 bases separated the two germline ends. CDR3: CASWIQANTEAFF. The CDR3 DNA sequence: TGTGCCAGCTGGATTCAGGCGAACACTGAAGCTTTCTTT.

The sample holds many counts of this clonotype. A read error may produce the germline difference seen at one junction end. CDR3: CASSFGQGDVTVF. CDR3 nucleotides: TGTGCCAGCAGTTTCGGACAGGGAGACGTGACGGTCTTC. This chain joins TRBV27 and TRBJ1-2, with 8 bases lining up with TRBD1. Germline-derived CDR1 and CDR2 are MNHEY and SMNVEV (reference sequence). This CDR3 comprises 13 residues.

This clonotype has a count of ten or more. The genes are TRBV20-1 and TRBJ1-5, with a weak D call TRBD1 (5 bases). There are 12 residues in the CDR3. From germline, CDR1 is DFQATT and CDR2 SNEGSKA (reference sequence). V lost 5 bases, J lost 8 bases, and 13 bases lay in between. The CDR3 nucleotides read TGCAGTGCTCCCCAGGGTGGTGAGCCCCAGCATTTT. It is translated as CSAPQGGEPQHF.

This clonotype was recorded at least ten times. The J gene is TRBJ2-1, the V gene TRBV24-1, with unresolved D. CDR3 length: 12 residues. Between the trimmed V and J ends, which lost 5 bases and 6 bases, there was a span of 7 bases. Germline V CDR1 and CDR2: KGHDR, SFDVKD. The CDR3 is CATSGYGNEQFF. CDR3 nucleotides: TGTGCCACCAGTGGATACGGCAATGAGCAGTTCTTC.

The chain combines TRBV5-1 with TRBJ2-1; TRBD2 matches at 7 bases. The CDR3 sequence is 15 residues long. Germline CDR1 and CDR2: SGHRS and YFSETQ. Trimming removed 3 bases from V and 2 bases from J; junction bases left unmatched: 5. The CDR3 loop is CASSSPSGAYNEQFF. The CDR3, as DNA: TGCGCCAGCAGCTCCCCTAGCGGTGCCTACAATGAGCAGTTCTTC.

This clonotype was picked up many times. The rearrangement joins TRBV18 to TRBJ1-5; unclear D gene. The CDR3 has 13 amino acids. Trimming took off 6 bases at V and 9 bases at J, with 15 bases between the two ends. Germline V CDR1 and CDR2: KGHSH, LQKENI. CDR3 coding DNA: TGTGCCAGCTCCCTAGCCCAGGATCCGCCCCAGCATTTT. It yields the protein CASSLAQDPPQHF.

In its sample, this clonotype was seen many times. CDR3 nucleotides: TGTGCCAGCAGTTTTGGTTCCGTAAAGGGGACCCAGTACTTC. This translates into CASSFGSVKGTQYF. The V call is TRBV7-2, the J call TRBJ2-5; unclear D gene. This CDR3 region has 14 residues. V was cut by 6 bases and J by 7 bases, with 18 bases left in between. Germline V lookup: CDR1 SGHTA, CDR2 FQGNSA.

This clonotype was recorded at least ten times. The J gene is TRBJ1-5, the V gene TRBV6-1; TRBD1 agrees at 8 bases. Germline assignment: CDR1 MNHNS and CDR2 SASEGT. This CDR3 has 15 amino acids. V was clipped by 4 bases and J by 3 bases; unmatched bases: 5. In nucleotides, the CDR3 is TGTGCCAGCAGTGTGGGGGACAGGAACAATCAGCCCCAGCATTTT. Residues: CASSVGDRNNQPQHF.

This clonotype was recorded many times. The chain couples TRBV5-4 to TRBJ2-4; D is ambiguous. CDR3 length equals 13 residues. Trimming took 4 bases from V and 0 from J, leaving 5 bases between them. The germline V gene has CDR1 SGHNT and CDR2 YYREEE (reference sequence). CDR3 amino acids: CASSEQAKNIQYF. Written as DNA, the CDR3 is TGTGCCAGCAGCGAGCAAGCCAAAAACATTCAGTACTTC.

This clonotype has ten or more counts. CDR3 amino acids: CASSRPGAGKGNEQFF. The CDR3 DNA reads TGTGCCAGCTCACGACCGGGGGCAGGGAAGGGCAATGAGCAGTTCTTC. The V call is TRBV18, the J call TRBJ2-1; D possibly uses TRBD1 or TRBD2 (6 bases each). V was shortened by 4 bases and J by 6 bases, with 19 bases between the two germline ends. Germline lookup yields CDR1 KGHSH and CDR2 LQKENI. The CDR3 is 16 residues long.

The chain recombines TRBV20-1 with TRBJ1-5; D is uncertain. This CDR3 contains 15 residues. V lost 1 base, J lost 7 bases, and 17 bases lay in between. Germline CDR1 and CDR2: DFQATT and SNEGSKA (reference sequence). CDR3 bases: TGCAGTGCTAGAGGACTGGTCTCATCAAGGCAGCCCCAGCATTTT. This sequence encodes CSARGLVSSRQPQHF.

In this sample, this clonotype turned up many times. The rearrangement joins TRBV6-5 to TRBJ2-7, with a possible D match to TRBD2 (6 bases). Germline assignment: CDR1 MNHEY and CDR2 SVGAGI. The CDR3 spans 12 residues. The ends were cut back, 8 bases at V and 0 bases at J, with 8 bases in the middle. The chain's CDR3 is CASGGNSYEQYF. The CDR3 nucleotides are TGTGCCAGCGGAGGGAACTCCTACGAGCAGTACTTC.

This clonotype was found many times. V and J are TRBV16 and TRBJ1-4, with a possible D match to TRBD1 (6 bases). V gave up 2 bases and J gave up 3 bases, with 13 bases separating them. The germline V gene encodes CDR1 KGHSY and CDR2 FQNENV. CDR3 length: 16 residues. The CDR3 DNA reads as TGTGCCAGCAGCCAAAAGTCTCCAGGGGCTAATGAAAAACTGTTTTTT. Amino acid sequence: CASSQKSPGANEKLFF.

This clonotype was detected many times. V is TRBV18 and J is TRBJ2-5; D call uncertain. Germline V gene lookup returns CDR1 KGHSH and CDR2 LQKENI. This CDR3 spans 15 amino acids. Deletions cut 0 bases from V and 5 bases from J, with 13 bases between. The CDR3 nucleotides are TGTGCCAGCTCACCACCCGATACCGGTGGGGAGACCCAGTACTTC. It translates to CASSPPDTGGETQYF.

In its sample, this clonotype was seen many times. The chain couples TRBV6-1 to TRBJ2-3; 8 nucleotides match TRBD1. Germline lookup yields CDR1 MNHNS and CDR2 SASEGT. Trimming cost V 5 bases and J 4 bases; bases outside gene matches: 8. CDR3 length: 15 residues. The CDR3 loop is CASSQGQGVSDTQYF. The CDR3 DNA follows: TGTGCCAGCAGTCAAGGACAGGGTGTTTCAGATACGCAGTATTTT.